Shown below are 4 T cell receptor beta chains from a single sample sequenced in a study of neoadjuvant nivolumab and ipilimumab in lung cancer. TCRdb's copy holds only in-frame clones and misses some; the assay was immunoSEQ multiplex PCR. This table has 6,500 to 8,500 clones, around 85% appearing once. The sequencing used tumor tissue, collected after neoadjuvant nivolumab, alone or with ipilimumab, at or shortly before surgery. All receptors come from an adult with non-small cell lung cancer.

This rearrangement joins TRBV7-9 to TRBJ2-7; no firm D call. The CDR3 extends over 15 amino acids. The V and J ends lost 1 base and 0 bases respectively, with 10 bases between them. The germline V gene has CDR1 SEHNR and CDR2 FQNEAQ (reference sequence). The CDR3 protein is CASSLDQQFSYEQYF. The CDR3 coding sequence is TGTGCCAGCAGCTTAGATCAGCAGTTCTCCTACGAGCAGTACTTC. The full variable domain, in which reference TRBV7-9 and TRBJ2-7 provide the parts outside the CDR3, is DTGVSQNPRHKITKRGQNVTFRCDPISEHNRLYWYRQTLGQGPEFLTYFQNEAQLEKSRLLSDRFSAERPKGSFSTLEIQRTEQGDSAMYLCASSLDQQFSYEQYFGPGTRLTVT.

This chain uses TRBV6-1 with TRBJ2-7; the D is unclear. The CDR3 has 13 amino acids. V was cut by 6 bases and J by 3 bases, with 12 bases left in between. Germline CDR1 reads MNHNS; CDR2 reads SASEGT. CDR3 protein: CASSVDTRYEQYF. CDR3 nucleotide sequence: TGTGCCAGCAGCGTTGACACTCGCTACGAGCAGTACTTC.

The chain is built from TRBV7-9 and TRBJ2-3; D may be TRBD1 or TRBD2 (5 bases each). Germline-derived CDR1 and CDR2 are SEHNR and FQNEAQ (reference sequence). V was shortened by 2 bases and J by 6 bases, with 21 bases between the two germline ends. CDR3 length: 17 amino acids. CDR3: CASSLFLRAGGTDTQYF. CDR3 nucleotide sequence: TGTGCCAGCAGCTTATTCCTGCGAGCTGGGGGTACGGATACGCAGTATTTT.

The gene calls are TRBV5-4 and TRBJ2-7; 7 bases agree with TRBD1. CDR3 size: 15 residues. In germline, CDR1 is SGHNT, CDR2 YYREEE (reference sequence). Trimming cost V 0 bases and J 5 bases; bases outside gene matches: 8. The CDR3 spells CASSLGSTGKDEQYF. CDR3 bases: TGTGCCAGCAGCTTGGGCTCGACAGGGAAGGACGAGCAGTACTTC.